A single sample gave rise to the 29 T cell receptor beta chains below, sequenced in a study of neurological immune-mediated disorders. TCRdb passed the 5' RACE reads through MiXCR, listing each CDR3 protein once. The sample contains some 78,000 distinct CDR3 sequences, about 5.2% of which appear only once. The specimen sequenced was PBMCs. These receptors came from a woman in her twenties or thirties with multiple sclerosis.

At least ten counts were recorded for this clonotype. The chain is built from TRBV20-1 and TRBJ2-3; D is possibly TRBD1 or TRBD2 (6 bases each). Trimming pared 4 bases from V and 2 bases from J, leaving 10 bases between. The CDR3 is 13 amino acids. Germline V gene sequence: CDR1 DFQATT, CDR2 SNEGSKA (reference sequence). Written as DNA, the CDR3 is TGCAGTGCTAACTCGGGGGCCACAGATACGCAGTATTTT. As protein: CSANSGATDTQYF.

This clonotype was counted ten times or more. V gene TRBV20-1 combines with J gene TRBJ1-2; TRBD1 might be the D (5 bases). The CDR3 loop spans 13 amino acids. In germline, CDR1 is DFQATT, CDR2 SNEGSKA (reference sequence). Deletions cut 5 bases from V and 3 bases from J, with 13 bases between. CDR3 sequence reads: CSAAPRGDYGYTF. In DNA, the CDR3 is TGCAGTGCTGCCCCCCGGGGGGACTATGGCTACACCTTC.

There are many counts of this clonotype. The chain combines TRBV5-1 with TRBJ2-5; no firm D call. The ends were cut back, 4 bases at V and 4 bases at J, with 11 bases in the middle. Germline CDR1 reads SGHRS; CDR2 reads YFSETQ. The CDR3 is 13 residues long. The CDR3 sequence: CASSPVVRETQYF. As DNA, the CDR3 is TGCGCCAGCAGCCCTGTGGTCAGAGAGACCCAGTACTTC.

In this sample, this clonotype turned up many times. This chain links TRBV5-1 with TRBJ1-4; perhaps TRBD1 as D (6 bases). Trimming took off 0 bases at V and 8 bases at J, with 11 bases between the two ends. Germline lookup yields CDR1 SGHRS and CDR2 YFSETQ. The CDR3 length is 14 residues. The CDR3 bases are TGCGCCAGCAGCTTGGAGGGGGTAAAGGAAAAACTGTTTTTT. This gives the protein CASSLEGVKEKLFF.

A few counts support this clonotype. CDR3 DNA: TGCAGTGCTAGAGGGGACTACAGGGGGCGTACAGATACGCAGTATTTT. Its protein is CSARGDYRGRTDTQYF. The rearrangement joins TRBV20-1 to TRBJ2-3; TRBD1 matches at 9 bases. The CDR3 has 16 residues. The V and J ends lost 1 base and 3 bases, in that order; junction bases with no gene match: 8. In germline, CDR1 is DFQATT, CDR2 SNEGSKA (reference sequence).

This clonotype has a handful of counts. The chain joins TRBV20-1 to TRBJ2-1; 9 bases are shared with TRBD1. Germline-derived CDR1 and CDR2 are DFQATT and SNEGSKA (reference sequence). CDR3 length equals 13 residues. Trimming at V came to 5 bases and at J to 7 bases, leaving 6 bases not matched to a gene. As DNA, the CDR3 is TGCAGTGCTTGGTGGGGGACAGGGAATGAGCAGTTCTTC. This encodes CSAWWGTGNEQFF.

V usage is TRBV27 and J usage is TRBJ2-7, with a weak D call TRBD1 (5 bases). Germline V gives CDR1 MNHEY, CDR2 SMNVEV (reference sequence). V lost 8 bases, J lost 2 bases, and 13 bases lay in between. This CDR3 spans 13 amino acids. CDR3 DNA: TGTGCCAGCTCTAGGACACCGACCTACGAGCAGTACTTC. This gives the protein CASSRTPTYEQYF.

Of note for this clonotype: A clone one base away is much larger, so this may be a read error. Because the CDR3 is missing its conserved closing phenylalanine or tryptophan, this is likely a read error. This rearrangement joins TRBV19 to TRBJ1-5; 12 nucleotides match TRBD1. The CDR3 length is 16 residues. Germline lookup yields CDR1 LNHDA and CDR2 SQIVND (reference sequence). Unmatched junction bases numbered 10, after V lost 7 bases and J lost 6 bases. CDR3 sequence: CASTGQGARRIQPQHL. The CDR3 nucleotides are TGTGCCAGTACGGGACAGGGGGCGCGGCGGATTCAGCCCCAGCATTTA.

This clonotype appeared a few times. This chain connects TRBV4-1 to TRBJ2-7, with 8 bases aligning to TRBD1. J was trimmed by 5 bases and V by 4 bases; bases with no gene match: 10. Germline-derived CDR1 and CDR2 are MGHRA and YSYEKL. This CDR3 comprises 15 residues. Here the CDR3 DNA reads TGCGCCAGCAGCCGACAGACAGGGGTTATCGACGAGCAGTACTTC. Its translation: CASSRQTGVIDEQYF.

The rearrangement uses TRBV7-8 and TRBJ2-2; D gene unclear. Trimming left V 0 bases short and J 6 bases short, with 14 bases between. CDR1 is SGHVS and CDR2 is FQNEAQ in the germline V gene. The CDR3 has 16 residues. This CDR3 is CASSLAVGQAPGELFF. CDR3 coding DNA: TGTGCCAGCAGCTTAGCCGTCGGGCAGGCCCCCGGGGAGCTGTTTTTT.

The sample holds many counts of this clonotype. The genes are TRBV10-3 and TRBJ2-7; D perhaps matches TRBD2 (6 bases). Germline V gives CDR1 ENHRY, CDR2 SYGVKD. Trimming pared 2 bases from V and 4 bases from J, leaving 12 bases between. The CDR3 consists of 14 residues. CDR3 region: CAISEVEGGYEQYF. The CDR3 region has the DNA TGTGCCATCAGTGAGGTGGAGGGAGGATACGAGCAGTACTTC.

In its sample, this clonotype was seen many times. The gene calls are TRBV6-6 and TRBJ2-7; D call uncertain. CDR1 and CDR2 from the germline V gene are MNHNY and SVGAGI (reference sequence). V was pared by 9 bases and J by 6 bases, with 12 bases between. This CDR3 has 11 residues. In DNA form, the CDR3 reads TGTGCCAGTAGCTGGAACAGCGAGCAGTACGTC. It codes for CASSWNSEQYV.

V usage is TRBV5-1 and J usage is TRBJ1-1, with TRBD1 as a possible D gene (5 bases). The germline V and J ends were trimmed by 4 bases and 1 base, with 11 bases remaining between them. CDR1 SGHRS and CDR2 YFSETQ come from the germline V gene. The CDR3 is 14 amino acids. CDR3 residues: CASSQGTPNTEAFF. The CDR3 coding sequence is TGCGCCAGCAGCCAAGGGACGCCGAACACTGAAGCTTTCTTT.

This clonotype was observed at least ten times. The chain uses TRBV5-1 and TRBJ2-7; 9 bases align to TRBD1. In germline, CDR1 is SGHRS, CDR2 YFSETQ. The CDR3 is made up of 17 amino acids. With 5 bases clipped from V and 6 bases from J, the junction kept 18 bases outside the gene matches. The CDR3, as DNA: TGCGCCAGCAGGGAGGAACCCCCGGGACAGGGATGGTGCGAGCAGTACGTC. It translates to CASREEPPGQGWCEQYV.

This clonotype was detected many times. The V and J genes are TRBV28 and TRBJ1-2; TRBD1 might be the D (5 bases). The V end lost 3 bases, the J end lost 0 bases, and 11 bases lay between the germline ends. The CDR3 sequence is 15 residues long. Per the germline V gene, CDR1 is MDHEN and CDR2 is SYDVKM. The CDR3 loop is CASSLQTVANYGYTF. In nucleotides, the CDR3 is TGTGCCAGCAGTTTGCAGACAGTCGCTAACTATGGCTACACCTTC.

The sample holds many counts of this clonotype. The chain combines TRBV20-1 with TRBJ2-1, with D unresolved. The V and J ends lost 5 bases and 0 bases respectively, with 11 bases between them. The CDR3 has 14 amino acids. Germline V gene lookup returns CDR1 DFQATT and CDR2 SNEGSKA (reference sequence). The CDR3 DNA is TGCAGTGCTTGGCCCACGCTCTCCTACAATGAGCAGTTCTTC. Translation gives CSAWPTLSYNEQFF.

This clonotype was recorded at least ten times. J is TRBJ2-3 and V is TRBV7-2, with a tentative D call TRBD2 (6 bases). The germline V and J ends were trimmed by 0 bases and 0 bases, with 10 bases remaining between them. CDR1 is SGHTA, CDR2 FQGNSA, per germline. This CDR3 region has 16 residues. CDR3 sequence (DNA): TGTGCCAGCAGCTTAGCGCCCGGGACTAGCACAGATACGCAGTATTTT. It encodes CASSLAPGTSTDTQYF.

This clonotype was picked up a small number of times. The chain employs TRBV7-6 and TRBJ2-1; 10 bases are shared with TRBD2. The CDR3 totals 16 residues. Germline CDR1 reads SGHVS; CDR2 reads FNYEAQ. The V and J ends lost 4 bases and 4 bases, in that order; junction bases with no gene match: 7. The CDR3 spells CASSSLSGGAYNEQFF. CDR3 bases: TGTGCCAGCAGCTCCCTCAGCGGGGGGGCGTACAATGAGCAGTTCTTC.

This clonotype was observed many times. The chain recombines TRBV7-2 with TRBJ1-1, with TRBD1 identical over 8 bases. This CDR3 has 18 residues. V dropped 8 bases and J dropped 1; count of bases not matched to a gene: 18. Germline V lookup: CDR1 SGHTA, CDR2 FQGNSA. The CDR3 reads CASRLGGGQAKPNTEAFF. CDR3 bases: TGTGCCAGCCGGTTAGGGGGGGGACAGGCCAAACCGAACACTGAAGCTTTCTTT.

As for this clonotype: A much bigger clone sits one base away, suggesting this may be a read error. This chain links TRBV20-1 with TRBJ1-5; D not certain. Looked up from germline, CDR1 is DFQATT and CDR2 is SNEGSKA (reference sequence). The CDR3 is 13 residues long. CDR3 sequence: CSARGFDNQPQNF. As DNA, the CDR3 is TGCAGTGCTAGAGGGTTTGACAATCAGCCCCAGAATTTT.

There are many counts of this clonotype. This chain links TRBV20-1 with TRBJ2-5; D perhaps matches TRBD2 (6 bases). The length of the CDR3 is 15 residues. V lost 5 bases and J 5 bases, leaving 21 bases between the germline ends. The germline gives CDR1 DFQATT, CDR2 SNEGSKA (reference sequence). CDR3 loop: CSAPGTLEGSETQYF. The CDR3 region has the DNA TGCAGTGCTCCCGGGACTCTTGAGGGGTCGGAGACCCAGTACTTC.

The rearrangement joins TRBV18 to TRBJ1-2, with TRBD1 as a possible D gene (5 bases). The CDR3 has 15 amino acids. Germline V gene data show CDR1 as KGHSH and CDR2 as LQKENI. Trimming pared 0 bases from V and 8 bases from J, leaving 16 bases between. The CDR3 spells CASSPPAGLFWGYTF. CDR3 in DNA: TGTGCCAGCTCACCACCGGCAGGGCTGTTCTGGGGCTACACCTTC.

This clonotype was observed a handful of times. The chain employs TRBV18 and TRBJ2-7; 8 bases align to TRBD2. CDR3 size: 15 residues. The J segment lost 3 bases and the V segment lost 6 bases, leaving 10 bases of the junction unmatched. Germline CDR1 reads KGHSH; CDR2 reads LQKENI. The CDR3 region is CASSPTGGGYYEQYF. The CDR3 DNA sequence: TGTGCCAGCTCTCCGACGGGAGGGGGATACTACGAGCAGTACTTC. Full variable domain (remainder filled in from reference TRBV18 and TRBJ2-7): NAGVMQNPRHLVRRRGQEARLRCSPMKGHSHVYWYRQLPEEGLKFMVYLQKENIIDESGMPKERFSAEFPKEGPSILRIQQVVRGDSAAYFCASSPTGGGYYEQYFGPGTRLTVT.

This clonotype occurred many times. The chain carries TRBV15 and TRBJ2-1, with 11 positions matching TRBD2. The CDR3 loop spans 15 amino acids. Germline V gene lookup returns CDR1 LNHNV and CDR2 YYDKDF (reference sequence). Trimming removed 6 bases from V and 7 bases from J; junction bases left unmatched: 8. The CDR3 DNA reads TGTGCCACCAGTACTAGCGGGAGTGGGGGGAATGAGCAGTTCTTC. Protein product: CATSTSGSGGNEQFF.

This clonotype has ten or more counts. The chain is built from TRBV29-1 and TRBJ1-2; maybe TRBD1 (6 bases). This CDR3 region has 11 residues. Trimming stripped 5 bases from V and 5 bases from J, with 9 bases between. CDR1 is SQVTM, CDR2 ANQGSEA, per germline. CDR3 in amino acids: CSVTGKYGYTF. The CDR3 DNA reads as TGCAGCGTTACAGGGAAGTATGGCTACACCTTC.

The chain employs TRBV12-3 or TRBV12-4 and TRBJ2-7; D could derive from TRBD1 or TRBD2 (5 bases each). The CDR3 has 13 residues. Trimming took 6 bases from V and 4 from J, leaving 13 bases between them. CDR3 residues: CASSPGPSYEQYV. As DNA, the CDR3 is TGTGCCAGCAGCCCGGGACCTTCATACGAGCAGTACGTC.

Many counts were recorded for this clonotype. The rearrangement links TRBV7-9 to TRBJ2-1; 9 bases are shared with TRBD1. The CDR3 spans 16 residues. The germline gives CDR1 SEHNR, CDR2 FQNEAQ (reference sequence). Unmatched junction bases numbered 9, after V lost 5 bases and J lost 4 bases. For the CDR3, the DNA is TGTGCCAGCAGCCCCCAACAGGGGGCTGGTTACAATGAGCAGTTCTTC. Protein product: CASSPQQGAGYNEQFF.

This clonotype has at least ten counts. CDR3 in DNA: TGTGCCAGCAGCCCAGCGAGGGGCAGAGAGCAGTTCTTC. Its translation: CASSPARGREQFF. The chain has TRBV5-6 and TRBJ2-1; either TRBD1 or TRBD2 may supply D (5 bases each). CDR3 length equals 13 residues. The V end was cut by 4 bases, the J end by 10 bases, with 15 bases between. Germline lookup yields CDR1 SGHDT and CDR2 YYEEEE.

This clonotype was observed at least ten times. The J gene is TRBJ2-1, the V gene TRBV4-1; 8 positions agree with TRBD2. Germline trimming cut 0 bases from V and 5 bases from J; bases unmatched to any gene: 12. Germline assignment: CDR1 MGHRA and CDR2 YSYEKL. The CDR3 covers 18 residues. CDR3 sequence: CASSQDNPLAGPNNEQFF. CDR3 bases: TGCGCCAGCAGCCAAGATAATCCCCTAGCGGGCCCGAACAATGAGCAGTTCTTC.